This T cell receptor beta chain emerged from a study of shared clonotypes between healthy human individuals. Researchers drew on roughly 82 million PBMCs for genomic DNA from unsorted samples. Once extracted for a subset, genomic DNA was divided evenly among several immunoSEQ plates. Each PCR replicate run on unsorted PBMC took in around 300 ng DNA, tens of thousands of T cell genomes. Only in-frame clones appear in the TCRdb table, and some are missing; sequencing was by immunoSEQ multiplex PCR. The data contain about half a million clones, roughly 80% of them singletons. There are a few counts of this clone. Its ends do not fully match the called genes, so a read error is possible. The receptor was isolated from a woman in her thirties or forties in good health. Some clones in this sample may be carry-over from other donors' samples. Sequencing was done on a sample of PBMCs.

CDR3: CASSYPRTGGTDTQYF. The CDR3 DNA sequence: TGTGCCAGCAGTTACCCCCGCACAGGGGGCACGGATACGCAGTATTTT. The chain links TRBV28 to TRBJ2-3, with 9 bases fitting TRBD1. The CDR3 has 16 residues. Germline V gene sequence: CDR1 MDHEN, CDR2 SYDVKM.